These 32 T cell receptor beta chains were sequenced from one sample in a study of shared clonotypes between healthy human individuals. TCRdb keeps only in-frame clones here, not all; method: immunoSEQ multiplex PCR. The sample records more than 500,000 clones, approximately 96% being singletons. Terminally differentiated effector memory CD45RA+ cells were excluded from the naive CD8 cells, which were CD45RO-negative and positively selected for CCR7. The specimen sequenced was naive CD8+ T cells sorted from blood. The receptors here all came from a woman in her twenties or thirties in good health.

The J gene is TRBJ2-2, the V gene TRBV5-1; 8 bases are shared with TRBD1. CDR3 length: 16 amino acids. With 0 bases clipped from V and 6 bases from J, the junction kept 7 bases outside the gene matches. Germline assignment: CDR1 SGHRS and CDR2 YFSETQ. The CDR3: CASSLAGQGKAGELFF. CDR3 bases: TGCGCCAGCAGCTTGGCCGGACAGGGTAAAGCCGGGGAGCTGTTTTTT.

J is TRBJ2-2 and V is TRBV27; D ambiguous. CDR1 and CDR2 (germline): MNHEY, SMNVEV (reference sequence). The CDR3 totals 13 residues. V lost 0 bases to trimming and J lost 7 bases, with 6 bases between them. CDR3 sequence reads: CASSLSILGELFF. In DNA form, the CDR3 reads TGTGCCAGCAGTTTATCGATTCTCGGGGAGCTGTTTTTT.

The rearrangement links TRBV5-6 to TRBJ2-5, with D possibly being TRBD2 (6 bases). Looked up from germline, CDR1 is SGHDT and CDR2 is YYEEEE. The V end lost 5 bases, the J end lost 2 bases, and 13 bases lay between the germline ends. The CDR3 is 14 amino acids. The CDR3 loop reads CASSHAGGQETQYF. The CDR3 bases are TGTGCCAGCAGTCATGCCGGGGGACAAGAGACCCAGTACTTC.

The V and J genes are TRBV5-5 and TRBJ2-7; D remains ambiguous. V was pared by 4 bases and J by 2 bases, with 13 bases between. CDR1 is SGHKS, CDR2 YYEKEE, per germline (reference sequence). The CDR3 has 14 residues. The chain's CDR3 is CASSPATATYEQYF. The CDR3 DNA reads TGTGCCAGCAGCCCGGCCACAGCCACCTACGAGCAGTACTTC.

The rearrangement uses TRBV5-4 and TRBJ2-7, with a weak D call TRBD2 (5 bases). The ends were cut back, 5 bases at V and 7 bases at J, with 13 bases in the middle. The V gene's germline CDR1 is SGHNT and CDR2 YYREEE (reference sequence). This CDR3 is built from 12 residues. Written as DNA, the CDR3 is TGTGCCAGCAGTTGGAGCGGATTGGAGCAGTACTTC. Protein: CASSWSGLEQYF.

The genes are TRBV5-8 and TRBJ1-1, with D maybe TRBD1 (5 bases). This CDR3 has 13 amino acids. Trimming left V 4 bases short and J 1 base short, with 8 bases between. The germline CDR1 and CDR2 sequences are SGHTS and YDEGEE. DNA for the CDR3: TGTGCCAGCAGCACAGGCTGGAACACTGAAGCTTTCTTT. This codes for CASSTGWNTEAFF.

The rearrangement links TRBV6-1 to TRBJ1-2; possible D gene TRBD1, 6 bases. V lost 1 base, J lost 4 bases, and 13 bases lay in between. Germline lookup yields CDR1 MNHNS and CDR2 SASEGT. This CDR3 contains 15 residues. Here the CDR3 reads CASSEGTDRSYGYTF. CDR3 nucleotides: TGTGCCAGCAGTGAAGGAACTGACAGGTCCTATGGCTACACCTTC.

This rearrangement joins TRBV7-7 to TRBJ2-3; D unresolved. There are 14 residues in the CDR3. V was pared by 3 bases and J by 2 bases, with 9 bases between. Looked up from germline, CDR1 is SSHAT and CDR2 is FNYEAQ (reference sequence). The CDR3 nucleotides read TGTGCCAGCAGCTTGCGACTTAACACAGATACGCAGTATTTT. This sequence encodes CASSLRLNTDTQYF.

CDR3 sequence (DNA): TGTGCCAGCAGCTCCCGCCTGGCGGGGCCCTACGAGCAGTACTTC. This gives the protein CASSSRLAGPYEQYF. This rearrangement joins TRBV13 to TRBJ2-7; possible D gene TRBD2, 6 bases. Per germline, CDR1 PRHDT and CDR2 FYEKMQ (reference sequence). Trimming left V 4 bases short and J 2 bases short, with 15 bases between. The CDR3 extends over 15 amino acids. The whole variable domain, filled in from reference TRBV13 and TRBJ2-7, reads AAGVIQSPRHLIKEKRETATLKCYPIPRHDTVYWYQQGPGQDPQFLISFYEKMQSDKGSIPDRFSAQQFSDYHSELNMSSLELGDSALYFCASSSRLAGPYEQYFGPGTRLTVT.

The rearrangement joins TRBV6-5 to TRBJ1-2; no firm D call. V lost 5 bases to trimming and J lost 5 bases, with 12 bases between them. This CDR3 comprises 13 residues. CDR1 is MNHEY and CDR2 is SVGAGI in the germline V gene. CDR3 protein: CASSSLWVYGYTF. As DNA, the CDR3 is TGTGCCAGCAGTAGTTTGTGGGTTTATGGCTACACCTTC.

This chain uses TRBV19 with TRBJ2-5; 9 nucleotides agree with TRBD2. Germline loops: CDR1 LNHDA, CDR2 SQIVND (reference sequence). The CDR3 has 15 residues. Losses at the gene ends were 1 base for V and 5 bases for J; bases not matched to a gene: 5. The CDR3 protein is CASSIGTSGRETQYF. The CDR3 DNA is TGTGCCAGTAGTATAGGCACTAGCGGGCGCGAGACCCAGTACTTC.

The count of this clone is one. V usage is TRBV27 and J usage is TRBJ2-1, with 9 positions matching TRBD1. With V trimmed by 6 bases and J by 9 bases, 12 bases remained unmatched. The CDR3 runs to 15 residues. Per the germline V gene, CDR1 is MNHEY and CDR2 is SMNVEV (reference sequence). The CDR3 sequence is CASSPAGTGSFEQFF. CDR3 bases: TGTGCCAGCAGCCCAGCCGGGACAGGGTCTTTTGAGCAGTTCTTC.

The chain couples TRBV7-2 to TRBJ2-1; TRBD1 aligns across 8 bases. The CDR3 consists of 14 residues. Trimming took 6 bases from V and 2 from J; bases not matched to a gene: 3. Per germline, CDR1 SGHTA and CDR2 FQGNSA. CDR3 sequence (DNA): TGTGCCAGCAGGGACAGGGTCCCCTACAATGAGCAGTTCTTC. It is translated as CASRDRVPYNEQFF.

The CDR3 DNA reads as TGTGCCAGCAGTTTCGGCGGGGAGTCCCTTGCCGAGCAGTACTTC. Its protein product is CASSFGGESLAEQYF. V is TRBV28 and J is TRBJ2-7; tentative D call: TRBD2 (6 bases). This CDR3 contains 15 residues. Trimming cost V 3 bases and J 6 bases, with 18 bases left between them. The germline CDR1 and CDR2 sequences are MDHEN and SYDVKM.

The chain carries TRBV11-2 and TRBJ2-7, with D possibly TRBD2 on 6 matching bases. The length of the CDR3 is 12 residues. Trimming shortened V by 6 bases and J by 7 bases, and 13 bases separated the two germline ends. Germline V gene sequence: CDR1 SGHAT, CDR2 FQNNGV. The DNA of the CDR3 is TGTGCCAGCAGTTTCGGGAGCCCTGAGCAGTACTTC. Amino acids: CASSFGSPEQYF.

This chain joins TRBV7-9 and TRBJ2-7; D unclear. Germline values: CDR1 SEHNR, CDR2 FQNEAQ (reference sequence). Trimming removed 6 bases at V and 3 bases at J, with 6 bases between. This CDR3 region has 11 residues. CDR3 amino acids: CASRSNYEQYF. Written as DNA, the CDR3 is TGTGCCAGCAGATCTAACTACGAGCAGTACTTC.

The CDR3 DNA sequence: TGTGCCAGCAGCTTGGCACAGACTCTCTTATACGAGCAGTACTTC. The encoded protein is CASSLAQTLLYEQYF. The chain recombines TRBV5-6 with TRBJ2-7; D remains unclear. Trimming pared 0 bases from V and 4 bases from J, leaving 14 bases between. This CDR3 has 15 residues. Germline V lookup: CDR1 SGHDT, CDR2 YYEEEE.

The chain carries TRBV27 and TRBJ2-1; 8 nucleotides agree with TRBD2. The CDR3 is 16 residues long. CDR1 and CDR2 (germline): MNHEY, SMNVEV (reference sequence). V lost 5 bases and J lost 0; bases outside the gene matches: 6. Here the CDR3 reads CASSRETSVSYNEQFF. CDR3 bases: TGTGCCAGCAGTCGTGAGACTAGCGTCTCCTACAATGAGCAGTTCTTC.

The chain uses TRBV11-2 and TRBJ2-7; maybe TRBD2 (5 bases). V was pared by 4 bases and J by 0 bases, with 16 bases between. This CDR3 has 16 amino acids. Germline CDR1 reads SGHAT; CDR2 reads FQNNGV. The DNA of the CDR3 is TGTGCCAGCAGCTCCTCCACTGGGAGTGGCTCCTACGAGCAGTACTTC. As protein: CASSSSTGSGSYEQYF.

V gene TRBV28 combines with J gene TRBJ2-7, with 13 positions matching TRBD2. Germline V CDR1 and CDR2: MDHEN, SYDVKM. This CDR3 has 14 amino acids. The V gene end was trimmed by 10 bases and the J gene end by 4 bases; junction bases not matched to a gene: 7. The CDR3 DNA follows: TGTGCCATCGGACTAGCGGGAGTTCTATACGAGCAGTACTTC. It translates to CAIGLAGVLYEQYF.

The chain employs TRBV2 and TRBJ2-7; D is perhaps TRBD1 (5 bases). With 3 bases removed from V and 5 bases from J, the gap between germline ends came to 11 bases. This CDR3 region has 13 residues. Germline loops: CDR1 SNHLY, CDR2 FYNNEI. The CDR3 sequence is CASSDGQRDEQYF. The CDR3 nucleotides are TGTGCCAGCAGTGATGGACAAAGGGACGAGCAGTACTTC.

The CDR3 here is CASSYTSGSYNEQFF. In DNA, the CDR3 is TGTGCCAGCAGCTACACTAGCGGATCCTACAATGAGCAGTTCTTC. The chain has TRBV25-1 and TRBJ2-1, with 8 bases lining up with TRBD2. Germline trimming cut 6 bases from V and 1 base from J; bases unmatched to any gene: 5. The germline V gene encodes CDR1 MGHDK and CDR2 SYGVNS. This CDR3 has 15 amino acids.

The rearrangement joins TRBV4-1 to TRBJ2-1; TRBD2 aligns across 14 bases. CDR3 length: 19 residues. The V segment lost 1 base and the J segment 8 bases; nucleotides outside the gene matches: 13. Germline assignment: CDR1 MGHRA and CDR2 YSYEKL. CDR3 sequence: CASSQVTTGTSGRPHEQFF. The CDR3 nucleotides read TGCGCCAGCAGCCAAGTAACTACCGGGACTAGCGGGAGACCCCATGAGCAGTTCTTC.

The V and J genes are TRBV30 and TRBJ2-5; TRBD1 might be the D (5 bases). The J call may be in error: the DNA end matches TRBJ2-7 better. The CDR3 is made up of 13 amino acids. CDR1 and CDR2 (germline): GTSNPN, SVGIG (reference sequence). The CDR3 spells CAWRNQGSYEQYF. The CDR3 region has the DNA TGTGCCTGGAGAAATCAGGGCTCCTACGAGCAGTACTTC.

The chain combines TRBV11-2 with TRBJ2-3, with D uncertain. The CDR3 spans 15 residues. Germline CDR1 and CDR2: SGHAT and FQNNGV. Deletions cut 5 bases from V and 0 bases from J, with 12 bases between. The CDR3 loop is CASSPPYSSTDTQYF. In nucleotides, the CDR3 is TGTGCCAGCAGCCCCCCGTATTCTAGCACAGATACGCAGTATTTT. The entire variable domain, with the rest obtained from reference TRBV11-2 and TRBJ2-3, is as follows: EAGVAQSPRYKIIEKRQSVAFWCNPISGHATLYWYQQILGQGPKLLIQFQNNGVVDDSQLPKDRFSAERLKGVDSTLKIQPAKLEDSAVYLCASSPPYSSTDTQYFGPGTRLTVL.

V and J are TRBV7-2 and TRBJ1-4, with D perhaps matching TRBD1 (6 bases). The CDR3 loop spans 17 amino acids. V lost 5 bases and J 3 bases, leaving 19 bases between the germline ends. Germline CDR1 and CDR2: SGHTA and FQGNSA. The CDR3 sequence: CASSVENPRGSNEKLFF. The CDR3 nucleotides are TGTGCCAGCAGCGTAGAAAACCCCAGGGGTTCTAATGAAAAACTGTTTTTT.

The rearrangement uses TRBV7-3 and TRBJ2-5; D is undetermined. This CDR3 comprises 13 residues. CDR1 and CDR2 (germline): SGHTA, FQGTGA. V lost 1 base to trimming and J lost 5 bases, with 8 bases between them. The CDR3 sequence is CASSLRSGETQYF. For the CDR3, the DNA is TGTGCCAGCAGCTTAAGATCCGGGGAGACCCAGTACTTC. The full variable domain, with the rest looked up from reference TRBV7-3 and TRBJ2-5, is GAGVSQTPSNKVTEKGKYVELRCDPISGHTALYWYRQSLGQGPEFLIYFQGTGAADDSGLPNDRFFAVRPEGSVSTLKIQRTERGDSAVYLCASSLRSGETQYFGPGTRLLVL.

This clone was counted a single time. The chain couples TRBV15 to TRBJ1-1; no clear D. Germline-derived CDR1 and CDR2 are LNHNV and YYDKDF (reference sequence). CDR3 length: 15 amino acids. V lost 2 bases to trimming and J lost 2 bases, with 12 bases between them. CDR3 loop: CATSRRFPSNTEAFF. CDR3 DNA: TGTGCCACCAGCAGAAGGTTCCCCTCCAACACTGAAGCTTTCTTT.

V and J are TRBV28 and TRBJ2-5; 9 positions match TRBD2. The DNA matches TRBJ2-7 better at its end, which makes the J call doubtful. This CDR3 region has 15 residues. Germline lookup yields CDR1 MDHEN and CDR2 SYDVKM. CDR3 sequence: CASSLWTSANYEQYF. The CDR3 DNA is TGTGCCAGCAGTTTGTGGACTAGCGCCAACTACGAGCAGTACTTC.

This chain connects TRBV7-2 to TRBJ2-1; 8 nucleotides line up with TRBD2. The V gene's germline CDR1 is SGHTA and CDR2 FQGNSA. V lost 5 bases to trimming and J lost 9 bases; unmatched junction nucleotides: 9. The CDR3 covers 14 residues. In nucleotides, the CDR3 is TGTGCCAGCAGCAAAAAGCGGGAGTGGGGTGAGCAGTTCTTC. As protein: CASSKKREWGEQFF.

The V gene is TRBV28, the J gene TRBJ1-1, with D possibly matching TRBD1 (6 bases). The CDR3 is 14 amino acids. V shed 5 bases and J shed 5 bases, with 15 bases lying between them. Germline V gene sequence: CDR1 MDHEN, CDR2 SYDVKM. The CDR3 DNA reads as TGTGCCAGCAGTCGGTACAGGGCCGGTACTGAAGCTTTCTTT. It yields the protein CASSRYRAGTEAFF.

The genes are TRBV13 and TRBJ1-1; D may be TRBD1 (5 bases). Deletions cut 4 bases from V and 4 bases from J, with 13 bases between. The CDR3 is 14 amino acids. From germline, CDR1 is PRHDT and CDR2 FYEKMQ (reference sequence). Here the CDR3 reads CASSSRRGVTEAFF. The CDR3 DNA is TGTGCCAGCAGCTCCCGACGGGGGGTCACTGAAGCTTTCTTT.